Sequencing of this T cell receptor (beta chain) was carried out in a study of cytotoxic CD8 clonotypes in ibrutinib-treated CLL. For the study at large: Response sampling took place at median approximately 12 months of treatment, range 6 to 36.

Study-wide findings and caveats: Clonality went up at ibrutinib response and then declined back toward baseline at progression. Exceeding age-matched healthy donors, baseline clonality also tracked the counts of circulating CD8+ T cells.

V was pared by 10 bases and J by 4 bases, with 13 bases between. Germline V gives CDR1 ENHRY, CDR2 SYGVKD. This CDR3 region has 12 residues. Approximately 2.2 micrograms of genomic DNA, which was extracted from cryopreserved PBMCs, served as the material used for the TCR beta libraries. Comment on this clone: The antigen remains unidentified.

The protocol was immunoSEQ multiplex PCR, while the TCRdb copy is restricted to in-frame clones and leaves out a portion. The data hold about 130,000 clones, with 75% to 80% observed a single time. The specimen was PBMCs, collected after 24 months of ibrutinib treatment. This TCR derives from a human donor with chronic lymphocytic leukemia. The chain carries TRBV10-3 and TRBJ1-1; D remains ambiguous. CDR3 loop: CATSPELTEAFF. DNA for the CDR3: TGTGCCACCTCCCCTGAACTCACTGAAGCTTTCTTT.